This T cell receptor beta chain stems from a study of control samples from healthy donors and cancer patients. This CDR3 is 15 amino acids long. Trimming pared 0 bases from V and 4 bases from J, leaving 12 bases between. CDR1 is SNHLY and CDR2 is FYNNEI in the germline V gene. Only in-frame clones appear in the TCRdb table, and some are missing; sequencing was by immunoSEQ multiplex PCR. This sample carries about 150,000 clones, roughly 94% of them seen once, and the ten largest clones take 14%. This clone was seen only once. The chain couples TRBV2 to TRBJ1-1; maybe TRBD1 (5 bases). The sample was PBMCs. The receptor's source is a man in his sixties with colorectal cancer. CDR3 residues: CASSEAPGVGTEAFF. CDR3 DNA sequence: TGTGCCAGCAGTGAAGCCCCGGGGGTCGGCACTGAAGCTTTCTTT.